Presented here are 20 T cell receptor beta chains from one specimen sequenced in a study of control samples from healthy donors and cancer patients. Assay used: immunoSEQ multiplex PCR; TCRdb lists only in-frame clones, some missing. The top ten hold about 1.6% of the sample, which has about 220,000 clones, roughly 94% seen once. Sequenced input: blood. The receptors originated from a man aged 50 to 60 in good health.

The CDR3 region has the DNA TGTGCCAGCAGCCCCCGTTCGATCCCCGGTGAGCAGTTCTTC. It codes for CASSPRSIPGEQFF. The chain uses TRBV3-1 (or the pseudogene TRBV3-2) and TRBJ2-1; D gene uncertain. CDR3 length: 14 amino acids. V was shortened by 4 bases and J by 9 bases, with 16 bases between the two germline ends. Germline CDR1 LGHDT, CDR2 YNNKEL (reference sequence).

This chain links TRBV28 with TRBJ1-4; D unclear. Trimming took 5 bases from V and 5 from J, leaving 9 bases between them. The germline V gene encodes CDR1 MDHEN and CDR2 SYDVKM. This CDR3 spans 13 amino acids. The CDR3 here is CASSNIVNEKLFF. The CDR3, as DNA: TGTGCCAGCAGTAATATAGTCAATGAAAAACTGTTTTTT.

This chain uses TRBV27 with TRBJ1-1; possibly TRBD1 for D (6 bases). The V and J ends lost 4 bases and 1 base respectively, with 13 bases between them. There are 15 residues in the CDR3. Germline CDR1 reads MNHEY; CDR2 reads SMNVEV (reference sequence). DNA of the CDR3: TGTGCCAGCAGTTCTGGACAGTTACCGAACACTGAAGCTTTCTTT. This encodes CASSSGQLPNTEAFF.

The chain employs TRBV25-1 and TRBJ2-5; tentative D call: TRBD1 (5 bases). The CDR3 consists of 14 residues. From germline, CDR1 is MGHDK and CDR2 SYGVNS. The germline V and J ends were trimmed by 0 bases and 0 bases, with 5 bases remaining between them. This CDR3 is CASSEYRDQETQYF. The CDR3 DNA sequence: TGTGCCAGCAGTGAATACAGGGACCAAGAGACCCAGTACTTC.

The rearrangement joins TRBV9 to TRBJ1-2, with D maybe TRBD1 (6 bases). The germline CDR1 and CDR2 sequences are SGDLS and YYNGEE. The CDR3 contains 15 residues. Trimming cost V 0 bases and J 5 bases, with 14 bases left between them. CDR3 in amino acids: CASSVATGAVYGYTF. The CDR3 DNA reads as TGTGCCAGCAGCGTAGCTACGGGGGCGGTTTATGGCTACACCTTC.

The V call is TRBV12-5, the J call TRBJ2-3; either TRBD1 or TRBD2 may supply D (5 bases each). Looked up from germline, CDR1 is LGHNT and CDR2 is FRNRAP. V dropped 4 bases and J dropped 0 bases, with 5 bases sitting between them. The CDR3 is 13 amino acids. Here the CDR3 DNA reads TGTGCTAGTGGTTGGGGGAGCACAGATACGCAGTATTTT. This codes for CASGWGSTDTQYF.

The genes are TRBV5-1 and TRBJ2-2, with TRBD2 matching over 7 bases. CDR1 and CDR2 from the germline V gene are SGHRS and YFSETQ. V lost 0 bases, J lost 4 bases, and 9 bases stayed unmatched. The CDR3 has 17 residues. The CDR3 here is CASSLDSEGGVTGELFF. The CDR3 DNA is TGCGCCAGCAGCTTGGATAGCGAGGGAGGGGTCACCGGGGAGCTGTTTTTT. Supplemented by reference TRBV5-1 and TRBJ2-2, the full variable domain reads KAGVTQTPRYLIKTRGQQVTLSCSPISGHRSVSWYQQTPGQGLQFLFEYFSETQRNKGNFPGRFSGRQFSNSRSEMNVSTLELGDSALYLCASSLDSEGGVTGELFFGEGSRLTVL.

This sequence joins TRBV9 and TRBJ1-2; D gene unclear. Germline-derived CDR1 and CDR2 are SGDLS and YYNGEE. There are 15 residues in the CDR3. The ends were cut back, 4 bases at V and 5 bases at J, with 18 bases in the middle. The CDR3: CASSPLGSSAYGYTF. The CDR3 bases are TGTGCCAGCAGCCCATTGGGGTCTTCAGCATATGGCTACACCTTC.

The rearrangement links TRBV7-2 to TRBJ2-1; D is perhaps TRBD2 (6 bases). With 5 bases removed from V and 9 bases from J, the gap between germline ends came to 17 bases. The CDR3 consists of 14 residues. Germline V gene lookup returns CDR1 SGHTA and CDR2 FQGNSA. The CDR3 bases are TGTGCCAGCAGCGCCCGACTAGACCCTCCTGAGCAGTTCTTC. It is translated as CASSARLDPPEQFF.

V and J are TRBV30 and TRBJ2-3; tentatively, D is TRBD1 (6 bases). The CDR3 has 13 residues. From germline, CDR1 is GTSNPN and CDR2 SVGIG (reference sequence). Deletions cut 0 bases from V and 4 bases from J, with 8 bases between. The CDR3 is CAWSVAGADTQYF. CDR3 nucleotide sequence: TGTGCCTGGAGTGTCGCAGGGGCAGATACGCAGTATTTT.

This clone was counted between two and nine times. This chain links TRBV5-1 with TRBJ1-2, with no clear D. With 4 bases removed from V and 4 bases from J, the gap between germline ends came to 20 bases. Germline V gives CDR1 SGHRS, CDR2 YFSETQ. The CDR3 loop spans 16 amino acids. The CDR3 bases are TGCGCCAGCAGCCCGTCTCCAAAGGATTTTATCTATGGCTACACCTTC. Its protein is CASSPSPKDFIYGYTF.

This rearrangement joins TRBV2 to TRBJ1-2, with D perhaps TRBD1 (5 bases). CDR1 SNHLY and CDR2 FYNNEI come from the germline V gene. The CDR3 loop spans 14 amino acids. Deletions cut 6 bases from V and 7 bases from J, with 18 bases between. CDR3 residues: CASSVGPSTGGYTF. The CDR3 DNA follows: TGTGCCAGCAGCGTGGGACCGTCGACGGGTGGCTACACCTTC. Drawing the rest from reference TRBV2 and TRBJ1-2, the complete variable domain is EPEVTQTPSHQVTQMGQEVILRCVPISNHLYFYWYRQILGQKVEFLVSFYNNEISEKSEIFDDQFSVERPDGSNFTLKIRSTKLEDSAMYFCASSVGPSTGGYTFGSGTRLTVV.

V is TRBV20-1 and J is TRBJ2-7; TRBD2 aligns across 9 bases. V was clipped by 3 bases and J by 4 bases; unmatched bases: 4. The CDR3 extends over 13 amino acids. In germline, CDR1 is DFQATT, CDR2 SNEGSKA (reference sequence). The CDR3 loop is CSASLAGAYEQYF. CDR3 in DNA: TGCAGTGCTAGTTTAGCGGGAGCATACGAGCAGTACTTC.

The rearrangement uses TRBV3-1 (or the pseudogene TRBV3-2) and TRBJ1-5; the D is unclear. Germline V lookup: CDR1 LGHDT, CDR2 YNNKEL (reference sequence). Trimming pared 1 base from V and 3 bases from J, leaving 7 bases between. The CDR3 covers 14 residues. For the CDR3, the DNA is TGTGCCAGCAGCCAAGGGCCGTTCAATCAGCCCCAGCATTTT. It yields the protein CASSQGPFNQPQHF.

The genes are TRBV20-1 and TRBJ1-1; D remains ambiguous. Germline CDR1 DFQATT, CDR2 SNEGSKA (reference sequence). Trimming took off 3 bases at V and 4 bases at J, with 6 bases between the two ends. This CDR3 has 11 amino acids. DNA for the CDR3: TGCAGTGCTAGCCGGGGCACTGAAGCTTTCTTT. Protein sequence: CSASRGTEAFF.

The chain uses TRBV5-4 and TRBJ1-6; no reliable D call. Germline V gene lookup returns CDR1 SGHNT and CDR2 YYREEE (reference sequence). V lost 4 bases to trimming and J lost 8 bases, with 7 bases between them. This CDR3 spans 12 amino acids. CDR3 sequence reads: CASSPGDSPLHF. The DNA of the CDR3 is TGTGCCAGCAGCCCCGGGGATTCACCCCTCCACTTT.

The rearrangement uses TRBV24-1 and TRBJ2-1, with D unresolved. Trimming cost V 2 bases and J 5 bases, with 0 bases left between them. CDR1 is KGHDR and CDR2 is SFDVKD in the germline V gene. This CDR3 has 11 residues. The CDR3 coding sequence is TGTGCCACCAGTGATTACAATGAGCAGTTCTTC. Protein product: CATSDYNEQFF.

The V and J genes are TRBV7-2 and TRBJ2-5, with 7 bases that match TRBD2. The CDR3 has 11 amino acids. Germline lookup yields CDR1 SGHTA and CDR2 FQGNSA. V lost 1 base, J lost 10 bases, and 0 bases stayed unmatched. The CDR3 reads CASSLGGGQYF. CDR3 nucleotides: TGTGCCAGCAGCTTAGGGGGGGGCCAGTACTTC.

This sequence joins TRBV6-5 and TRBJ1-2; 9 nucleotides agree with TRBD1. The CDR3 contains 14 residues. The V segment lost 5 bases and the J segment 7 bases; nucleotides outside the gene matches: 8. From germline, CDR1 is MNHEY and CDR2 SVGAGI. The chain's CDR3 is CASSNRGQGPGYTF. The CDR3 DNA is TGTGCCAGCAGTAACCGGGGACAGGGCCCTGGCTACACCTTC.

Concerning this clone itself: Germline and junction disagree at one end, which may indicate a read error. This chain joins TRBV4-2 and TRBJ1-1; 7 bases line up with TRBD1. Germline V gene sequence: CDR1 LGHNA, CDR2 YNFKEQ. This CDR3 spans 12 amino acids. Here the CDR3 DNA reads TGTGCCAGCAGCCAAGGTCAACGACAGGGCGAATTT. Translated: CASSQGQRQGEF.